These 2 T cell receptor beta chains originate from one sample sequenced in a study of Ad26.COV2.S vaccination and SARS-CoV-2 variants. The assay was immunoSEQ multiplex PCR, and TCRdb's table has in-frame clones only and misses some. Found here are fewer than 150,000 clones, 70% to 90% of them singletons; the top ten hold more than 4.5%. Sequenced here: peripheral blood, sampled after recovery from COVID-19. These receptors were collected from a human donor who had recovered from COVID-19.

The V gene is TRBV6-2 or TRBV6-3, the J gene TRBJ1-3; no clear D. The CDR3 contains 14 residues. Germline CDR1 is MNHEY and CDR2 is SVGEGT. Trimming stripped 3 bases from V and 0 bases from J, with 6 bases between. CDR3 amino acids: CASSYWTSGNTIYF. The DNA for the CDR3 is TGTGCCAGCAGTTATTGGACCTCTGGAAACACCATATATTTT.

The rearrangement joins TRBV18 to TRBJ2-3; the match to TRBD2 covers 14 bases. Germline CDR1 KGHSH, CDR2 LQKENI. This CDR3 has 20 residues. Trimming removed 3 bases from V and 2 bases from J; junction bases left unmatched: 13. CDR3 coding DNA: TGTGCCAGCTCACCGTTACCGGGACTAGCGGGGGCCGACCCCACAGATACGCAGTATTTT. Its protein is CASSPLPGLAGADPTDTQYF.